This T cell receptor (beta chain) was sequenced during a study of cytomegalovirus exposure and HLA in healthy donors. Germline-derived CDR1 and CDR2 are SEHNR and FQNEAQ (reference sequence). The CDR3 is 16 residues long. On this clone itself: At one end, the junction sequence differs from germline, possibly due to a read error.

Each of the donors was a healthy bone marrow donor. Vbeta (60) and Jbeta (13) primers were used in the PCR. The assay was immunoSEQ multiplex PCR, and TCRdb's table has in-frame clones only and misses some. Here the sample spans a few hundred thousand clones, about 74% being singletons. The sequence derives from a woman between 25 and 40 years old in good health and CMV-seronegative. Sequenced input: PBMCs. The rearrangement links TRBV7-9 to TRBJ2-1; the D gene is possibly TRBD1 (6 bases). Here the CDR3 reads CSSSLAGTKSDNEQFF. The CDR3 DNA is TGTTCCAGCAGCTTAGCCGGGACAAAGTCCGACAATGAGCAGTTCTTC.